These 3 T cell receptor beta chains were sequenced from one sample in a study of Ad26.COV2.S vaccination and SARS-CoV-2 variants. The treatment denotes: about 20 received Ad26.COV2.S at low or high dose, single or two shots; several received placebo; per-sample allocation not given. Specimen acquisition occurred on day 63 following the initial vaccine or placebo injection. Assay: immunoSEQ multiplex PCR; the TCRdb copy retains only in-frame clones and omits some. The sample includes 300,000 to 350,000 clones, roughly 89% seen only once; the top ten take 5%. The sequencing used peripheral blood, collected in a trial of Ad26.COV2.S vaccine versus placebo. These receptors were taken from a person aged 18 to 65 who received the Ad26.COV2.S COVID-19 vaccine or a placebo.

The chain links TRBV19 to TRBJ1-2; the D is unclear. This CDR3 spans 12 amino acids. Deletions cut 4 bases from V and 8 bases from J, with 11 bases between. Germline V gene lookup returns CDR1 LNHDA and CDR2 SQIVND (reference sequence). The CDR3 sequence: CASSRTGRGYTF. The CDR3 coding sequence is TGTGCCAGTAGTAGGACCGGGCGGGGCTACACCTTC.

Here the CDR3 reads CASSPWQGNTGELFF. The CDR3 DNA reads as TGTGCCAGCAGCCCATGGCAGGGGAACACCGGGGAGCTGTTTTTT. The chain recombines TRBV7-8 with TRBJ2-2; D might be TRBD1 (5 bases). Trimming stripped 5 bases from V and 1 base from J, with 11 bases between. CDR1 SGHVS and CDR2 FQNEAQ come from the germline V gene. This CDR3 contains 15 residues.

This clone showed up just once. This chain joins TRBV27 and TRBJ1-4; D gene unclear. Germline V CDR1 and CDR2: MNHEY, SMNVEV (reference sequence). This CDR3 is built from 14 residues. Trimming pared 6 bases from V and 4 bases from J, leaving 12 bases between. For the CDR3, the DNA is TGTGCCAGCAGCCCGGGCAGCCTTAATGAAAAACTGTTTTTT. It codes for CASSPGSLNEKLFF.